These T cell receptor beta chains were read from a single sample in a study of shared clonotypes between healthy human individuals. The data were produced by immunoSEQ multiplex PCR, yet TCRdb's version contains in-frame clones alone and is incomplete. The sample has just over 2,000,000 clones; over 85% are singletons. The specimen was naive CD4+ T cells sorted from blood. The receptors originated from a man in his late teens or twenties in good health. The CDR3 runs from the conserved cysteine through the conserved F or W. The order of the fields is CDR3 protein, V gene, J gene, clone size. Part of the rows lack a size; the others show once, few, many or a class for expanded clones.

CDR3aa: CASSSGQGAREQYF; v_gene: TRBV5-8; j_gene: TRBJ2-7; abundance: NA
CDR3aa: CASSGPSGGAYEQYF; v_gene: TRBV27; j_gene: TRBJ2-7; abundance: NA
CDR3aa: CASSPQTGLAGGPAGELFF; v_gene: TRBV11-2; j_gene: TRBJ2-2; abundance: NA
CDR3aa: CAWSKGESTDTQYF; v_gene: TRBV30; j_gene: TRBJ2-3; abundance: NA
CDR3aa: CASSGGQGAQVLQETQYF; v_gene: TRBV6-1; j_gene: TRBJ2-5; abundance: NA
CDR3aa: CARSDREYNSPLHF; v_gene: TRBV2; j_gene: TRBJ1-6; abundance: NA
CDR3aa: CASSQPPGAGTDTQYF; v_gene: TRBV5-6; j_gene: TRBJ2-3; abundance: NA
CDR3aa: CAWSVAPLGEKLFF; v_gene: TRBV30; j_gene: TRBJ1-4; abundance: NA
CDR3aa: CSGFLEGDTEAFF; v_gene: TRBV29-1; j_gene: TRBJ1-1; abundance: NA
CDR3aa: CASSPQGINQPQHF; v_gene: TRBV6-1; j_gene: TRBJ1-5; abundance: NA
CDR3aa: CASSPRDGTTYEQYF; v_gene: TRBV18; j_gene: TRBJ2-7; abundance: NA
CDR3aa: CASSRTGSPYEQYF; v_gene: TRBV5-6; j_gene: TRBJ2-7; abundance: once
CDR3aa: CASSGGSGVTGELFF; v_gene: TRBV5-1; j_gene: TRBJ2-2; abundance: NA
CDR3aa: CATSRDLGEQFF; v_gene: TRBV15; j_gene: TRBJ2-1; abundance: NA
CDR3aa: CASSQDLAGGPNGELFF; v_gene: TRBV4-3; j_gene: TRBJ2-2; abundance: NA
CDR3aa: CAISPGTAGNTIYF; v_gene: TRBV10-3; j_gene: TRBJ1-3; abundance: NA
CDR3aa: CASSRSGTGDNGYTF; v_gene: TRBV6-5; j_gene: TRBJ1-2; abundance: NA
CDR3aa: CASSFRGMTEAFF; v_gene: TRBV7-2; j_gene: TRBJ1-1; abundance: NA
CDR3aa: CASSPRGAFYNEQFF; v_gene: TRBV7-9; j_gene: TRBJ2-1; abundance: once
CDR3aa: CASSVYGGPTLATYEQYF; v_gene: TRBV6-1; j_gene: TRBJ2-7; abundance: few
CDR3aa: CSPAGQGRIQYF; v_gene: TRBV29-1; j_gene: TRBJ2-4; abundance: once
CDR3aa: CASSWTGGKGGYTF; v_gene: TRBV5-4; j_gene: TRBJ1-2; abundance: NA
CDR3aa: CAWSVQDRRSPLHF; v_gene: TRBV30; j_gene: TRBJ1-6; abundance: NA
CDR3aa: CASSLGQGGGTDTQYF; v_gene: TRBV5-1; j_gene: TRBJ2-3; abundance: NA
CDR3aa: CASSPRTGGYEQYF; v_gene: TRBV9; j_gene: TRBJ2-7; abundance: NA
CDR3aa: CASSQVARGAHNEQFF; v_gene: TRBV4-2; j_gene: TRBJ2-1; abundance: NA
CDR3aa: CASSFRGDEQFF; v_gene: TRBV4-1; j_gene: TRBJ2-1; abundance: NA
CDR3aa: CASRLGVSYNEQFF; v_gene: TRBV5-1; j_gene: TRBJ2-1; abundance: NA
CDR3aa: CASSNQGSYNSPLHF; v_gene: TRBV19; j_gene: TRBJ1-6; abundance: NA
CDR3aa: CASTITRDHEQYF; v_gene: TRBV2; j_gene: TRBJ2-7; abundance: NA
CDR3aa: CASGEGHRDYGYTF; v_gene: TRBV21-1; j_gene: TRBJ1-2; abundance: NA
CDR3aa: CAISPGQLIATNEKLFF; v_gene: TRBV10-3; j_gene: TRBJ1-4; abundance: NA
CDR3aa: CASSLDSSSYEQYF; v_gene: TRBV7-9; j_gene: NA; abundance: NA
CDR3aa: CASSQQGGRGYTF; v_gene: TRBV5-4; j_gene: TRBJ1-2; abundance: NA
CDR3aa: CASGTWGTGLEQYF; v_gene: TRBV27; j_gene: TRBJ2-7; abundance: NA
CDR3aa: CVAGSGRETDTQYF; v_gene: TRBV7-9; j_gene: TRBJ2-3; abundance: NA
CDR3aa: CASSLVQGHKKKLFF; v_gene: TRBV7-9; j_gene: TRBJ1-4; abundance: NA
CDR3aa: CASSRTEVDKNIQYF; v_gene: TRBV6-5; j_gene: TRBJ2-4; abundance: NA
CDR3aa: CATRALYEQYF; v_gene: TRBV6-6; j_gene: TRBJ2-7; abundance: NA
CDR3aa: CASSYFGAHEQYF; v_gene: TRBV6-5; j_gene: TRBJ2-7; abundance: NA
CDR3aa: CAISDGRTGGTGELFF; v_gene: TRBV10-3; j_gene: TRBJ2-2; abundance: NA
CDR3aa: CASSGTVGGEKLFF; v_gene: TRBV6-1; j_gene: TRBJ1-4; abundance: NA
CDR3aa: CASSLATSGSFRTGELFF; v_gene: TRBV7-2; j_gene: TRBJ2-2; abundance: NA
CDR3aa: CAWSVTAGGTEQYF; v_gene: TRBV30; j_gene: TRBJ2-7; abundance: NA
CDR3aa: CASSPKQGSQPQHF; v_gene: TRBV18; j_gene: TRBJ1-5; abundance: NA